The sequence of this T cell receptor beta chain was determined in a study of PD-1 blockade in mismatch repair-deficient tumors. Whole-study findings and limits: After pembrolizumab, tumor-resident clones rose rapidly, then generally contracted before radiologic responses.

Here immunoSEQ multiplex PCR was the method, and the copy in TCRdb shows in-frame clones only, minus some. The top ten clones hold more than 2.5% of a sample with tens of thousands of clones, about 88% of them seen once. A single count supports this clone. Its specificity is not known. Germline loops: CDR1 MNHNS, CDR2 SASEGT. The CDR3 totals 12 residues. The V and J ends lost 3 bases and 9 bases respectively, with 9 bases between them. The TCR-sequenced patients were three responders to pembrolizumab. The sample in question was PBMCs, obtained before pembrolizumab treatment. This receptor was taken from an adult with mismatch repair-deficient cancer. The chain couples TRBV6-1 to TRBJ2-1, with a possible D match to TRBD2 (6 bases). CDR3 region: CASSDPGGEQFF. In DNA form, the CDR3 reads TGTGCCAGCAGTGACCCCGGGGGTGAGCAGTTCTTC.